A single T cell receptor (beta chain) is shown here with its context. The data were taken from a study of blood T cell repertoires in COVID-19. Study-wide background: From the United States, Italy and Spain came samples of acute and convalescent COVID-19. In each case, the material was cDNA or gDNA derived from T cells, B-cell-depleted T cells, or PBMCs.

Here immunoSEQ multiplex PCR was the method, and the copy in TCRdb shows in-frame clones only, minus some. This table has 16,000 or so clones, around 84% appearing once. V gave up 6 bases and J gave up 2 bases, with 7 bases separating them. The CDR3 spans 11 residues. Looked up from germline, CDR1 is DFQATT and CDR2 is SNEGSKA (reference sequence). The sequencing sample was made of peripheral blood. The rearrangement uses TRBV20-1 and TRBJ1-2; unclear D gene. The receptor was derived from a human donor in a cohort sampled during active COVID-19. The CDR3 DNA sequence: TGCAGTGCCATGTTGAACTATGGCTACACCTTC. Its translation is CSAMLNYGYTF.